The TCR beta chain under discussion was sequenced for a study of T-cell memory formation after mild COVID-19. Study-level background: TCR clusters showed largely donor specificity. Study-wide points: The CD4+ clones that contracted clustered mainly within CM and EM, and the CD8+ clones concentrated in EMRA. Some SARS-CoV-2-responding clones were already detected in memory before infection.

About this clonotype itself: Its matching antigen is unknown.

It was 5'RACE with constant-segment primers that produced the TCR alpha and TCR beta cDNA libraries, which carried sample barcodes and UMIs. TCRdb itself ran the 5' RACE reads through MiXCR, one entry per CDR3 protein. The repertoire holds about 190,000 distinct CDR3 sequences, roughly 27% seen once, with 9.5% to 12% in the top ten. Sequenced input: PBMCs or a T cell subset sorted from them (not recorded which). The origin of this receptor is an adult woman who had mild COVID-19 (a few samples of this study predate the infection). Cell type and time point are not known.

The CDR3 reads CASSSRSGPTGELFF. In DNA, the CDR3 is TGTGCCAGCAGCAGTCGGAGTGGACCTACCGGGGAGCTGTTTTTT. V and J are TRBV21-1 and TRBJ2-2. TRBV21-1 is shown as a pseudogene. The CDR3 is 15 residues long.